Included here is one TCR beta chain sequence, with context. V was pared by 9 bases and J by 7 bases, with 4 bases of the junction left unmatched. CDR1 is KGHDR, CDR2 SFDVKD, per germline. This CDR3 is 13 amino acids long. The sample originates from a study of blood T cell repertoires in COVID-19. The method was immunoSEQ multiplex PCR; TCRdb's version includes in-frame clones alone and lacks a portion of them. The profile shows roughly 160,000 clones, about 80% of them singletons. This clonotype originated in a man in his fifties or sixties who had recovered from COVID-19. This rearrangement joins TRBV24-1 to TRBJ2-2, with 10 bases identical to TRBD1. Sequencing used PBMCs or T cells enriched from blood (not recorded which). The CDR3 sequence: CATRQGAGGELFF. For the CDR3, the DNA is TGTGCCACCCGACAGGGGGCCGGCGGGGAGCTGTTTTTT.